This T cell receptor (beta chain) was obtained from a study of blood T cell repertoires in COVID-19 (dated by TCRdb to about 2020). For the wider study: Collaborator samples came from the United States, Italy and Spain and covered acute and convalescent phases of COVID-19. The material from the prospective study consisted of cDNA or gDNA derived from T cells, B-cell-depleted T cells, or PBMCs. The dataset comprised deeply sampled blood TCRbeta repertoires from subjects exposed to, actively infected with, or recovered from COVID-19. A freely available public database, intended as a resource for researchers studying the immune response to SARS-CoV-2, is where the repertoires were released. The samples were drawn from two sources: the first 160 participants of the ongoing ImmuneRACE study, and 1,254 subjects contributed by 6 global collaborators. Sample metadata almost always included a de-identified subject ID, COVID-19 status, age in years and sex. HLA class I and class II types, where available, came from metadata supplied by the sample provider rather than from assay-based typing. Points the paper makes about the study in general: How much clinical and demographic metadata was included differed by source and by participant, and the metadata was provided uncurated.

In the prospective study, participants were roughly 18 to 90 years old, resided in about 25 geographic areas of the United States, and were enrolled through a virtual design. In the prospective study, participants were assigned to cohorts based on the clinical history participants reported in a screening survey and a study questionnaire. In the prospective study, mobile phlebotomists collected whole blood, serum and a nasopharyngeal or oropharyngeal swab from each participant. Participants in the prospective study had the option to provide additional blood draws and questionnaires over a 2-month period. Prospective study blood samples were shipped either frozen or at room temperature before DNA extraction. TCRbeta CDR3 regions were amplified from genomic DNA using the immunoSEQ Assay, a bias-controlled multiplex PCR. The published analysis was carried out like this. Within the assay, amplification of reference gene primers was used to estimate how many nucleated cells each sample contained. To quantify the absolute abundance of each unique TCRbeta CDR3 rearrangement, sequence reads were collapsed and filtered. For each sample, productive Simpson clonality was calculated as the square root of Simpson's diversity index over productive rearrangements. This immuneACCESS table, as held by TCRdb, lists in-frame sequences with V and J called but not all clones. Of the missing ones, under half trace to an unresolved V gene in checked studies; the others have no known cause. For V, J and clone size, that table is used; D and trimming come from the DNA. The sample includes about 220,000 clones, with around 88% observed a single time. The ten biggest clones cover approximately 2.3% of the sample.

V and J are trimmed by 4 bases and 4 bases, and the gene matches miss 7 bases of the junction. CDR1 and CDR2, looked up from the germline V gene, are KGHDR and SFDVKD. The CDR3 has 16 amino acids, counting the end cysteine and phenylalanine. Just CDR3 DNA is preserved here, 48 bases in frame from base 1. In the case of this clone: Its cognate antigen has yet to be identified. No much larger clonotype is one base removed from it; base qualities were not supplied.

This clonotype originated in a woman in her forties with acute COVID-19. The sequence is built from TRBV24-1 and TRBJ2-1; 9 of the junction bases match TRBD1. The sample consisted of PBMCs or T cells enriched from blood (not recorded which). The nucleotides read TGTGCCACCAGTGACCCCTTACAGGGGGCTTACAATGAGCAGTTCTTC. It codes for CATSDPLQGAYNEQFF.